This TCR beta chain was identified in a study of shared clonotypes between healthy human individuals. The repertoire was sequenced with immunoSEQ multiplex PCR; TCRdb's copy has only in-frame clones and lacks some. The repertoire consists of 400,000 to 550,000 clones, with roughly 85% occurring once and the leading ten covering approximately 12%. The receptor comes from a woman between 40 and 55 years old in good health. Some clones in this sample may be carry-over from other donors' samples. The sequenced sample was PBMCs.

The CDR3 DNA follows: TGTGCCAGCAGCTTAAGGTGGGTAAAAATTTTGGAGACCCAGTACTTC. Translation gives CASSLRWVKILETQYF. The J gene is TRBJ2-5, the V gene TRBV5-6; D is uncertain. Trimming shortened V by 2 bases and J by 5 bases, and 19 bases separated the two germline ends. Germline CDR1 is SGHDT and CDR2 is YYEEEE. The CDR3 sequence is 16 residues long. Full variable domain (outside the CDR3, taken from reference TRBV5-6 and TRBJ2-5): DAGVTQSPTHLIKTRGQQVTLRCSPKSGHDTVSWYQQALGQGPQFIFQYYEEEERQRGNFPDRFSGHQFPNYSSELNVNALLLGDSALYLCASSLRWVKILETQYFGPGTRLLVL.